The 18 T cell receptor beta chains given below trace back to one sample, sequenced in a study of T cell repertoires in cytomegalovirus infection. One entry per CDR3 protein results from TCRdb running MiXCR on the reads. The sample holds about 340,000 distinct CDR3 sequences, approximately 32% seen once. These receptors have no known antigen. The sample was cultured PBMCs, taken from culture after CMV antigen stimulation. The origin of the receptors is a human donor in good health (CMV status not recorded). Some clones in this sample may be carry-over from other donors' samples.

This clonotype is medium-sized in the sample. J is TRBJ1-1 and V is TRBV6-1; D is possibly TRBD1 (5 bases). The CDR3 is 15 amino acids. Trimming shortened V by 5 bases and J by 1 base, and 14 bases separated the two germline ends. Germline V gene sequence: CDR1 MNHNS, CDR2 SASEGT. The CDR3 here is CASSQNDRPNTEAFF. CDR3 sequence (DNA): TGTGCCAGCAGTCAAAACGACAGACCGAACACTGAAGCTTTCTTT.

There are a few counts of this clonotype. This chain joins TRBV28 and TRBJ1-5; D is ambiguous. V was pared by 5 bases and J by 3 bases, with 8 bases between. Germline V gene data show CDR1 as MDHEN and CDR2 as SYDVKM. CDR3 length equals 13 residues. DNA for the CDR3: TGTGCCAGCAGTAGGGCGCCCAATCAGCCCCAGCATTTT. This gives the protein CASSRAPNQPQHF.

V and J are TRBV19 and TRBJ1-1; 9 nucleotides align to TRBD1. V was pared by 4 bases and J by 6 bases, with 3 bases of the junction left unmatched. This CDR3 comprises 13 residues. CDR1 and CDR2 (germline): LNHDA, SQIVND (reference sequence). CDR3 nucleotides: TGTGCCAGTAGTACGGGACAGGGTGCTGAAGCTTTCTTT. It codes for CASSTGQGAEAFF.

The V call is TRBV7-9, the J call TRBJ2-1; 7 nucleotides line up with TRBD2. Germline CDR1 reads SEHNR; CDR2 reads FQNEAQ (reference sequence). The V and J ends lost 5 bases and 8 bases, in that order; junction bases with no gene match: 12. The CDR3 totals 15 residues. CDR3 DNA: TGTGCCAGCAGCCCAAGGCGGGGGACCGGGGATGAGCAGTTCTTC. Protein product: CASSPRRGTGDEQFF.

This clonotype occurred many times. The chain joins TRBV3-1 to TRBJ1-2, with a possible D match to TRBD1 (6 bases). Germline CDR1 and CDR2: LGHDT and YNNKEL (reference sequence). V lost 4 bases to trimming and J lost 6 bases, with 21 bases between them. The CDR3 covers 16 residues. CDR3 in DNA: TGTGCCAGCAGCCCTCTCGGGGGGGCGCGACGGGATGGCTACACCTTC. Its protein product is CASSPLGGARRDGYTF.

The chain couples TRBV2 to TRBJ2-5; weak D call: TRBD2 (6 bases). Germline V gives CDR1 SNHLY, CDR2 FYNNEI. The CDR3 contains 15 residues. Trimming took 3 bases from V and 7 from J, leaving 18 bases between them. CDR3 residues: CASSERRGNLGTQYF. The CDR3 DNA is TGTGCCAGCAGTGAGAGGCGGGGCAATCTGGGGACCCAGTACTTC. The variable domain in full, with the rest retrieved from reference TRBV2 and TRBJ2-5, is EPEVTQTPSHQVTQMGQEVILRCVPISNHLYFYWYRQILGQKVEFLVSFYNNEISEKSEIFDDQFSVERPDGSNFTLKIRSTKLEDSAMYFCASSERRGNLGTQYFGPGTRLLVL.

This clonotype occurred a few times. The CDR3 nucleotides are TGTGCCAGCAGCTTAGTTGGGACAGGGGACGGCTACACCTTC. Residues: CASSLVGTGDGYTF. The J gene is TRBJ1-2, the V gene TRBV7-6; 10 bases are shared with TRBD1. Looked up from germline, CDR1 is SGHVS and CDR2 is FNYEAQ. With V trimmed by 1 base and J by 8 bases, 4 bases remained unmatched. The CDR3 extends over 14 amino acids.

The rearrangement links TRBV28 to TRBJ2-1; the match to TRBD2 covers 9 bases. The CDR3 extends over 15 amino acids. Trimming took 5 bases from V and 8 from J; bases not matched to a gene: 10. Germline CDR1 reads MDHEN; CDR2 reads SYDVKM. Written as DNA, the CDR3 is TGTGCCAGCAGTGATAGCGGGAGAGAAGGCTATGAGCAGTTCTTC. The encoded protein is CASSDSGREGYEQFF.

Written as DNA, the CDR3 is TGTGCCAGCAGTTTCGCGGGGACAGGGGAGCAAGATGGCTACACCTTC. Translated: CASSFAGTGEQDGYTF. The chain combines TRBV28 with TRBJ1-2; 10 positions match TRBD1. The V and J ends lost 3 bases and 6 bases, in that order; junction bases with no gene match: 10. The CDR3 is 16 amino acids. Germline values: CDR1 MDHEN, CDR2 SYDVKM.

There are many counts of this clonotype. The V call is TRBV19, the J call TRBJ1-5; no clear D gene. V lost 4 bases, J lost 2 bases, and 15 bases lay in between. CDR1 LNHDA and CDR2 SQIVND come from the germline V gene (reference sequence). This CDR3 spans 16 amino acids. CDR3: CASSTSGSGGNQPQHF. The DNA of the CDR3 is TGTGCCAGTAGTACCTCTGGCTCGGGCGGCAATCAGCCCCAGCATTTT.

The gene calls are TRBV6-5 and TRBJ2-1; perhaps TRBD2 as D (6 bases). Germline V gene sequence: CDR1 MNHEY, CDR2 SVGAGI. The CDR3 totals 14 residues. V was shortened by 2 bases and J by 9 bases, with 14 bases between the two germline ends. The CDR3 sequence: CASSYTTGTREQFF. As DNA, the CDR3 is TGTGCCAGCAGTTACACTACCGGGACTCGTGAGCAGTTCTTC.

The table lists this clonotype with a few counts. The chain recombines TRBV7-9 with TRBJ2-5; the match to TRBD2 covers 13 bases. The CDR3 has 19 amino acids. From germline, CDR1 is SEHNR and CDR2 FQNEAQ (reference sequence). Germline trimming cut 5 bases from V and 5 bases from J; bases unmatched to any gene: 17. The CDR3 region has the DNA TGTGCCAGCAGCCTCTTTAGAGGACTAGCGGGAGCTGTGGGGGAGACCCAGTACTTC. Amino acid sequence: CASSLFRGLAGAVGETQYF.

The rearrangement uses TRBV6-6 and TRBJ2-2; possibly TRBD1 for D (5 bases). CDR3 length: 15 amino acids. Germline values: CDR1 MNHNY, CDR2 SVGAGI (reference sequence). The V end lost 2 bases, the J end lost 0 bases, and 7 bases lay between the germline ends. CDR3 DNA: TGTGCCAGCAGTTACCGGACACCGAACACCGGGGAGCTGTTTTTT. It specifies CASSYRTPNTGELFF.

This chain connects TRBV19 to TRBJ1-3; D uncertain. Germline loops: CDR1 LNHDA, CDR2 SQIVND (reference sequence). The CDR3 covers 15 residues. The V and J ends lost 6 bases and 0 bases respectively, with 12 bases between them. CDR3 loop: CASRSPGSSGNTIYF. CDR3 DNA sequence: TGTGCCAGTAGATCGCCTGGAAGCTCTGGAAACACCATATATTTT.

The V and J genes are TRBV20-1 and TRBJ1-2, with D unclear. V shed 0 bases and J shed 5 bases, with 16 bases lying between them. The CDR3 is 15 residues long. Germline V gives CDR1 DFQATT, CDR2 SNEGSKA (reference sequence). CDR3 sequence (DNA): TGCAGTGCTAGAGATATACAGCTGACTCCGTATGGCTACACCTTC. It yields the protein CSARDIQLTPYGYTF.

The rearrangement links TRBV11-2 to TRBJ2-2; tentatively, D is TRBD2 (5 bases). Germline-derived CDR1 and CDR2 are SGHAT and FQNNGV. Trimming shortened V by 0 bases and J by 7 bases, and 6 bases separated the two germline ends. The CDR3 has 13 residues. As DNA, the CDR3 is TGTGCCAGCAGCTTAGATCGGGGCGGGGAGCTGTTTTTT. Its protein product is CASSLDRGGELFF.

The chain is built from TRBV4-1 and TRBJ2-1; 13 nucleotides agree with TRBD2. The trim removed 6 bases at V and 3 bases at J, leaving 5 bases unmatched. The CDR3 contains 16 residues. CDR1 and CDR2 (germline): MGHRA, YSYEKL. CDR3 DNA: TGCGCCAGCAGTTTCGGACTAGCGGGAGACTACAATGAGCAGTTCTTC. Translating gives CASSFGLAGDYNEQFF.

This clonotype showed up many times. This chain uses TRBV7-2 with TRBJ2-5; 7 nucleotides agree with TRBD2. The CDR3 is 15 residues long. Losses at the gene ends were 1 base for V and 3 bases for J; bases not matched to a gene: 5. Germline CDR1 and CDR2: SGHTA and FQGNSA. The CDR3 reads CASSLGGTIKETQYF. The CDR3 DNA reads as TGTGCCAGCAGCTTAGGCGGGACTATCAAAGAGACCCAGTACTTC.